This T cell receptor beta chain was retrieved from a study of OX40 agonist ivuxolimab in advanced cancers. Regarding the study as a whole: Within 6 weeks, CD4+ and CD8+ blood T cells expanded clonally at 0.1 to 3.0 mg/kg. Low normalized T-cell clonal expansion was additionally recorded for some nonresponders. CD8+ T cells were the subset that, on average, had more expanded clones than CD4+.

With regard to this clone: Its antigen remains unknown.

The CDR3 loop spans 16 amino acids. Germline CDR1 reads ENHRY; CDR2 reads SYGVKD. V was clipped by 1 base and J by 4 bases, with 16 bases between them. Sampling of blood occurred at baseline, cycle 4 day 1, and cycle 7 day 1. Repertoires were generated with immunoSEQ multiplex PCR, while TCRdb's copy carries only in-frame clones and drops some. The sample comprises tens of thousands of clones, 83% of which are singletons, and roughly 8.6% rests with the top ten. Sample: CD4+ or CD8+ T cells sorted from blood, taken in a trial of the OX40 agonist ivuxolimab. This clonotype was obtained from an adult with an advanced solid tumor such as melanoma, head and neck, liver or kidney cancer. The V gene is TRBV10-3, the J gene TRBJ1-2; a weak D match, TRBD1 (6 bases). The CDR3 region is CAISELGRGDFYGYTF. As DNA, the CDR3 is TGTGCCATCAGTGAGTTGGGCAGGGGAGATTTCTATGGCTACACCTTC.